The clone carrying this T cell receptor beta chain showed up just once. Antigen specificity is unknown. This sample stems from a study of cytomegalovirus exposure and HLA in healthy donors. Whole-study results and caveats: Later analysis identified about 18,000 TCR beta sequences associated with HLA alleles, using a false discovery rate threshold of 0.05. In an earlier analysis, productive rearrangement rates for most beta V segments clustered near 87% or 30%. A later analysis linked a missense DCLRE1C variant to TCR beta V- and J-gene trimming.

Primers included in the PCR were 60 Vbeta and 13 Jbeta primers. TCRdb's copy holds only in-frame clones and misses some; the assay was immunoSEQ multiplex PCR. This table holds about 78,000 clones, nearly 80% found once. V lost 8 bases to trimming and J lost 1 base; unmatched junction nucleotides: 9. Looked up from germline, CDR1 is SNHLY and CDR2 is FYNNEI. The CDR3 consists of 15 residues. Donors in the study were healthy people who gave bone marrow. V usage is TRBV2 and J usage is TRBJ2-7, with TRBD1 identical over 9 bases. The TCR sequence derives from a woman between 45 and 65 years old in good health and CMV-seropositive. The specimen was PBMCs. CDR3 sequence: CASGGAGQGSYEQYF. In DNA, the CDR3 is TGTGCCAGCGGAGGCGCGGGACAGGGTTCCTACGAGCAGTACTTC.